Listed below are T cell receptor beta chains from one sample, sequenced in a study of cytomegalovirus exposure and HLA in healthy donors. The data were produced by immunoSEQ multiplex PCR, yet TCRdb's version contains in-frame clones alone and is incomplete. The sample shows 250,000 to 300,000 clones, approximately 83% of them seen only once. The sequenced sample consisted of PBMCs. All receptors come from a woman under 30 in good health and CMV-seronegative. Each CDR3 is given with its conserved first and last residue. The D gene is left open where the match is weak. Clone size, where shown, is once, few, many, or a class for clones that have expanded.

d_gene	abundance	v_gene	j_gene	CDR3nt	CDR3aa
NA	NA	TRBV19	TRBJ2-2	TGTGCCAGTAGCCCTTCCAGACTAAGCGGGGAGCTGTTTTTT	CASSPSRLSGELFF
TRBD2	NA	TRBV5-1	TRBJ2-3	TGCGCCAGCAGCGCGGGAGGGAGGGATACGCAGTATTTT	CASSAGGRDTQYF
TRBD1	NA	TRBV5-1	TRBJ2-7	TGCGCCAGCCGAATCGGACAGGGGGCCTACGAGCAGTACTTC	CASRIGQGAYEQYF
TRBD2	NA	TRBV6-5	TRBJ2-2	TGTGCCAGCACGTTGAAGGCGGGAGGGGGCGGGGAGCTGTTTTTT	CASTLKAGGGGELFF
TRBD1	NA	TRBV27	TRBJ2-1	TGTGCCAGCTGGACAGGGAGGAATGAGCAGTTCTTC	CASWTGRNEQFF
TRBD2	NA	TRBV4-3	TRBJ2-5	TGCGCCAGCAGCCAAGATCCCCCTAGCGGGGATGAGACCCAGTACTTC	CASSQDPPSGDETQYF
NA	NA	TRBV13	TRBJ2-5	TGTGCCAGCAGTAGACTAGGGGGCGCGTATGAGACCCAGTACTTC	CASSRLGGAYETQYF
TRBD1	NA	TRBV30	TRBJ1-5	TGTGCCCTACGAGGACAGGGCGATCAGCCCCAGCATTTT	CALRGQGDQPQHF
TRBD1	NA	TRBV11-3	TRBJ1-1	TGTGCCAGCAGCTCAACAAGGGGGCGTACTGAAGCTTTCTTT	CASSSTRGRTEAFF
NA	NA	TRBV7-2	TRBJ2-7	TGTGCCAGCAGCCCGGGGATTGGCTACGAGCAGTACTTC	CASSPGIGYEQYF
TRBD1	once	TRBV7-9	TRBJ1-5	TGTGCCAGCAGCTTAGTTCCCGTGGACAGGAGGTCGCGCAATCAGCCCCAGCATTTT	CASSLVPVDRRSRNQPQHF
NA	few	TRBV13	TRBJ1-2	TGTGCCAGCAGCGCCCAGGAAAACTATGGCTACACCTTC	CASSAQENYGYTF
NA	once	TRBV9	TRBJ1-1	TGTGCCAGCAGCGTAGTAGGTGGGGGCGCCACTGAAGCTTTCTTT	CASSVVGGGATEAFF
NA	NA	TRBV21-1	TRBJ2-7	TGTGCCAGCAGCGGGGCCGGGACAGGGAAAGAGCAGTACTTC	CASSGAGTGKEQYF